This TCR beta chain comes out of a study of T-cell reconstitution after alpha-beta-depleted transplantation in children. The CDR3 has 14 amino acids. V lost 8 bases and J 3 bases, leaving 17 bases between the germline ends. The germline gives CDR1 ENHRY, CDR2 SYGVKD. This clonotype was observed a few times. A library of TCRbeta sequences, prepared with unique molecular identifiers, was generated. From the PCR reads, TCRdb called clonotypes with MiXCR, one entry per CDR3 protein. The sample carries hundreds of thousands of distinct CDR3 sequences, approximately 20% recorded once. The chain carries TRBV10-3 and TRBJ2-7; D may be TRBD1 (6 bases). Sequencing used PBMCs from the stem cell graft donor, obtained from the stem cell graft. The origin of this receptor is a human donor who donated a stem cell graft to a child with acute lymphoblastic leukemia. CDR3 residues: CAIGRQQGVYEQYF. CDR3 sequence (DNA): TGTGCCATCGGTAGGCAACAGGGTGTCTACGAGCAGTACTTC.